This T cell receptor (beta chain) was sequenced in a study of cytomegalovirus exposure and HLA in healthy donors. This CDR3 spans 14 amino acids. The junction had 3 bases not matched to a gene; V was cut back by 5 bases and J by 3 bases. CDR1 and CDR2 from the germline V gene are MNHNS and SASEGT. Study-wide findings and caveats: Beyond CMV serostatus, there was no information to go on about immune exposure. A later analysis linked a missense DCLRE1C variant to TCR beta V- and J-gene trimming.

Primers for the PCR totalled 60 Vbeta and 13 Jbeta. Sequenced by immunoSEQ multiplex PCR; TCRdb stores in-frame clones only, minus some. The sample has 110,000 to 150,000 clones, about four fifths seen once. Turning to this clone: Its target is unknown.

The sequencing sample was made of PBMCs. The receptor comes from a woman between 40 and 55 years old in good health and CMV-seropositive. This chain connects TRBV6-1 to TRBJ2-7, with 11 nucleotides matching TRBD1. The chain's CDR3 is CASSLGTGGYEQYF. The CDR3 DNA sequence: TGTGCCAGCAGTCTCGGGACAGGGGGCTACGAGCAGTACTTC.